The 27 T cell receptor beta chains listed next were all sequenced from one sample in a study of T cell responses to AZD1222 COVID-19 vaccine. Here immunoSEQ multiplex PCR was the method, and the copy in TCRdb shows in-frame clones only, minus some. The sample carries roughly 100,000 clones, roughly 80% recorded once. This sample comprised peripheral blood, obtained 28 days after the second AZD1222 dose. The origin of the receptors is an adult who received the AZD1222 COVID-19 vaccine.

This clone was detected once. This chain links TRBV5-4 with TRBJ1-6; no reliable D call. The CDR3 extends over 15 amino acids. Germline CDR1 reads SGHNT; CDR2 reads YYREEE (reference sequence). Trimming cost V 0 bases and J 5 bases, with 9 bases left between them. The CDR3 loop reads CASSLDSGNNSPLHF. CDR3 DNA sequence: TGTGCCAGCAGCTTGGATTCCGGGAATAATTCACCCCTCCACTTT.

The V gene is TRBV6-4, the J gene TRBJ2-1; possible D gene TRBD1, 6 bases. The CDR3 consists of 13 residues. Trimming took 4 bases from V and 6 from J, leaving 10 bases between them. CDR1 is MRHNA, CDR2 SNTAGT, per germline. The CDR3 DNA sequence: TGTGCCAGCAGTGTAGAGGACAGCAATGAGCAGTTCTTC. It codes for CASSVEDSNEQFF.

The V call is TRBV7-2, the J call TRBJ1-1; D gene unclear. V lost 2 bases and J 5 bases, leaving 15 bases between the germline ends. The CDR3 runs to 15 residues. CDR1 is SGHTA and CDR2 is FQGNSA in the germline V gene. CDR3 loop: CASSLSSLSWTEAFF. The DNA of the CDR3 is TGTGCCAGCAGCTTAAGTTCACTAAGTTGGACTGAAGCTTTCTTT.

This CDR3 is CASRRSGISSGANVLTF. Here the CDR3 DNA reads TGTGCCAGCAGAAGAAGCGGGATCAGCTCTGGGGCCAACGTCCTGACTTTC. The V and J genes are TRBV3-1 (or the pseudogene TRBV3-2) and TRBJ2-6; 7 bases fit TRBD2. This CDR3 contains 17 residues. The junction had 8 bases not matched to a gene; V was cut back by 6 bases and J by 0 bases. The germline gives CDR1 LGHDT, CDR2 YNNKEL (reference sequence).

This sequence joins TRBV24-1 and TRBJ2-2; D is unresolved. Germline lookup yields CDR1 KGHDR and CDR2 SFDVKD. Trimming cost V 4 bases and J 1 base, with 0 bases left between them. This CDR3 is 12 amino acids long. The CDR3, as DNA: TGTGCCACCAGTGAGAACACCGGGGAGCTGTTTTTT. Translation gives CATSENTGELFF.

This chain joins TRBV11-2 and TRBJ2-5, with D possibly TRBD2 on 5 matching bases. In germline, CDR1 is SGHAT, CDR2 FQNNGV. There are 13 residues in the CDR3. V lost 3 bases and J lost 2, with 7 bases in between. The CDR3 spells CASSLGGQETQYF. As DNA, the CDR3 is TGTGCCAGCAGCTTGGGCGGGCAAGAGACCCAGTACTTC.

The V call is TRBV18, the J call TRBJ1-4; a possible D gene is TRBD1 (5 bases). Trimming removed 3 bases at V and 8 bases at J, with 13 bases between. From germline, CDR1 is KGHSH and CDR2 LQKENI. The CDR3 spans 14 residues. CDR3 DNA: TGTGCCAGCTCACCGGGAGGGGAATGGGAAAAACTGTTTTTT. Protein product: CASSPGGEWEKLFF.

This clone was counted a few times. The CDR3 loop reads CASSLSGTDTQYF. DNA of the CDR3: TGTGCCAGCTCACTCTCAGGCACAGATACGCAGTATTTT. This chain joins TRBV18 and TRBJ2-3, with D unresolved. Germline CDR1 reads KGHSH; CDR2 reads LQKENI. Trimming removed 4 bases from V and 1 base from J, with 6 bases in between. The CDR3 sequence is 13 residues long.

The sample holds one count of this clone. J is TRBJ2-1 and V is TRBV5-1; unclear D gene. This CDR3 has 17 amino acids. V lost 0 bases and J 0 bases, leaving 13 bases between the germline ends. CDR1 and CDR2 (germline): SGHRS, YFSETQ. The CDR3 DNA reads TGCGCCAGCAGCTTGGCCGCTACTCGGACCTCCTACAATGAGCAGTTCTTC. The encoded protein is CASSLAATRTSYNEQFF.

The chain couples TRBV25-1 to TRBJ2-3; 7 positions agree with TRBD2. This CDR3 comprises 13 residues. J lost 4 bases, V lost 7 bases, and 5 bases had no gene match. Germline V gene data show CDR1 as MGHDK and CDR2 as SYGVNS. This chain's CDR3 is CASNSRGADTQYF. The CDR3 DNA is TGTGCCAGCAACTCTCGGGGGGCAGATACGCAGTATTTT.

The chain is built from TRBV6-5 and TRBJ2-7, with a possible D match to TRBD1 (5 bases). CDR1 MNHEY and CDR2 SVGAGI come from the germline V gene. There are 11 residues in the CDR3. V was trimmed by 2 bases and J by 6 bases, leaving 5 bases between them. This chain's CDR3 is CASSYRGEQYF. The CDR3 bases are TGTGCCAGCAGTTACAGGGGCGAGCAGTACTTC.

The chain couples TRBV24-1 to TRBJ2-5; D gene unclear. The CDR3 runs to 12 residues. In germline, CDR1 is KGHDR, CDR2 SFDVKD. With 2 bases removed from V and 4 bases from J, the gap between germline ends came to 4 bases. CDR3 bases: TGTGCCACCAGTGATTATGGAGAGACCCAGTACTTC. Translating it yields CATSDYGETQYF.

This clone has only a few counts. V usage is TRBV11-3 and J usage is TRBJ2-1; D unclear. The germline CDR1 and CDR2 sequences are SGHNT and YENEEA. V lost 1 base, J lost 5 bases, and 9 bases lay in between. There are 14 residues in the CDR3. The CDR3 DNA follows: TGTGCCAGCAGCTTAGGTTATCAGGACAATGAGCAGTTCTTC. It translates to CASSLGYQDNEQFF.

V is TRBV12-3 or TRBV12-4 and J is TRBJ1-1; D gene unclear. The V end lost 2 bases, the J end lost 8 bases, and 12 bases lay between the germline ends. The CDR3 sequence is 13 residues long. The CDR3 coding sequence is TGTGCCAGCAGTTTACCTCCGCAGAAAGAAGCTTTCTTT. It codes for CASSLPPQKEAFF.

V gene TRBV3-1 (or the pseudogene TRBV3-2) combines with J gene TRBJ2-5, with 8 bases lining up with TRBD2. The V gene's germline CDR1 is LGHDT and CDR2 YNNKEL (reference sequence). V lost 0 bases, J lost 0 bases, and 9 bases stayed unmatched. The CDR3 extends over 18 amino acids. The CDR3, as DNA: TGTGCCAGCAGCCAAGACTGCGCGGGAGGCCCCCACCAAGAGACCCAGTACTTC. It yields the protein CASSQDCAGGPHQETQYF.

The chain combines TRBV30 with TRBJ1-1, with TRBD1 identical over 8 bases. This CDR3 comprises 15 residues. The germline V gene has CDR1 GTSNPN and CDR2 SVGIG (reference sequence). The V segment lost 2 bases and the J segment 1 base; nucleotides outside the gene matches: 6. The CDR3 sequence: CAWSFQGASNTEAFF. The DNA for the CDR3 is TGTGCCTGGAGTTTTCAGGGGGCGTCGAACACTGAAGCTTTCTTT. Full variable domain (missing parts from reference TRBV30 and TRBJ1-1): SQTIHQWPATLVQPVGSPLSLECTVEGTSNPNLYWYRQAAGRGLQLLFYSVGIGQISSEVPQNLSASRPQDRQFILSSKKLLLSDSGFYLCAWSFQGASNTEAFFGQGTRLTVV.

The rearrangement links TRBV18 to TRBJ2-1; 10 bases line up with TRBD1. Trimming at V came to 6 bases and at J to 4 bases, leaving 6 bases not matched to a gene. The CDR3 has 15 residues. Germline CDR1 is KGHSH and CDR2 is LQKENI. The CDR3 DNA is TGTGCCAGCTCGGAACGGACAGGGGGTTACAATGAGCAGTTCTTC. As protein: CASSERTGGYNEQFF. The whole variable domain, remainder taken from reference TRBV18 and TRBJ2-1, is NAGVMQNPRHLVRRRGQEARLRCSPMKGHSHVYWYRQLPEEGLKFMVYLQKENIIDESGMPKERFSAEFPKEGPSILRIQQVVRGDSAAYFCASSERTGGYNEQFFGPGTRLTVL.

The chain has TRBV12-5 and TRBJ1-5; 8 nucleotides align to TRBD1. Germline V gene lookup returns CDR1 LGHNT and CDR2 FRNRAP. CDR3 size: 16 residues. With V trimmed by 6 bases and J by 3 bases, 10 bases remained unmatched. The CDR3 spells CASGRRQGTYNQPQHF. CDR3 in DNA: TGTGCTAGTGGACGGAGACAGGGGACTTACAATCAGCCCCAGCATTTT. Supplemented by reference TRBV12-5 and TRBJ1-5, the full variable domain reads DARVTQTPRHKVTEMGQEVTMRCQPILGHNTVFWYRQTMMQGLELLAYFRNRAPLDDSGMPKDRFSAEMPDATLATLKIQPSEPRDSAVYFCASGRRQGTYNQPQHFGDGTRLSIL.

This rearrangement joins TRBV7-9 to TRBJ1-1; D unresolved. The CDR3 consists of 13 residues. Germline lookup yields CDR1 SEHNR and CDR2 FQNEAQ (reference sequence). Deletions cut 6 bases from V and 5 bases from J, with 13 bases between. The CDR3 nucleotides are TGTGCCAGCAGTCAGCTCGGGTGGACTGAAGCTTTCTTT. Translating gives CASSQLGWTEAFF.

The V call is TRBV28, the J call TRBJ1-1; TRBD1 matches at 10 bases. This CDR3 region has 15 residues. Germline CDR1 reads MDHEN; CDR2 reads SYDVKM. V lost 7 bases, J lost 5 bases, and 10 bases stayed unmatched. The CDR3 sequence is CASTPGTGARTEAFF. DNA of the CDR3: TGTGCCAGCACCCCTGGGACAGGGGCGAGGACTGAAGCTTTCTTT.

The chain carries TRBV10-2 and TRBJ1-2, with D tentatively TRBD1 (5 bases). Trimming cost V 1 base and J 3 bases, with 6 bases left between them. Germline loops: CDR1 WSHSY, CDR2 SAAADI. This CDR3 contains 13 residues. CDR3 nucleotide sequence: TGCGCCAGCAGTGAGTGGGGGGACTATGGCTACACCTTC. This codes for CASSEWGDYGYTF.

The chain uses TRBV7-8 and TRBJ1-2; TRBD1 matches at 10 bases. V gave up 6 bases and J gave up 8 bases; unmatched junction bases: 9. Germline lookup yields CDR1 SGHVS and CDR2 FQNEAQ. This CDR3 has 14 amino acids. The CDR3 here is CASSSTGTGVGYTF. The CDR3 nucleotides are TGTGCCAGCAGTAGCACCGGGACAGGGGTAGGCTACACCTTC. The full variable domain, in which reference TRBV7-8 and TRBJ1-2 provide the parts outside the CDR3, is GAGVSQSPRYKVAKRGQDVALRCDPISGHVSLFWYQQALGQGPEFLTYFQNEAQLDKSGLPSDRFFAERPEGSVSTLKIQRTQQEDSAVYLCASSSTGTGVGYTFGSGTRLTVV.

The chain has TRBV24-1 and TRBJ2-3; TRBD2 might be the D (5 bases). This CDR3 region has 15 residues. Germline CDR1 and CDR2: KGHDR and SFDVKD. Trimming pared 3 bases from V and 7 bases from J, leaving 16 bases between. In nucleotides, the CDR3 is TGTGCCACCAGTGATAGAACTGGCGGAGGCAATACGCAGTATTTT. The encoded protein is CATSDRTGGGNTQYF.

The chain is built from TRBV29-1 and TRBJ2-3, with 11 nucleotides matching TRBD2. Germline V gene sequence: CDR1 SQVTM, CDR2 ANQGSEA. CDR3 length equals 19 residues. With V trimmed by 3 bases and J by 1 base, 15 bases remained unmatched. The chain's CDR3 is CSVDSSGGTNLGGTDTQYF. The CDR3 nucleotides read TGCAGCGTTGACTCTAGCGGGGGGACTAATCTCGGGGGCACAGATACGCAGTATTTT.

The chain couples TRBV7-8 to TRBJ2-7; D may be TRBD2 (5 bases). From germline, CDR1 is SGHVS and CDR2 FQNEAQ. This CDR3 spans 13 amino acids. Between the trimmed V and J ends, which lost 5 bases and 2 bases, there was a span of 10 bases. CDR3 region: CASSRGLPYEQYF. The CDR3 bases are TGTGCCAGCAGCCGAGGACTCCCCTACGAGCAGTACTTC.

The gene calls are TRBV6-1 and TRBJ2-5; 12 bases agree with TRBD1. J gave up 4 bases and V 5 bases, and 5 bases lay outside the gene matches. Germline-derived CDR1 and CDR2 are MNHNS and SASEGT. The CDR3 length is 15 residues. CDR3 nucleotide sequence: TGTGCCAGCAGTCCCGGGACAGGGGGCGGAGAGACCCAGTACTTC. Residues: CASSPGTGGGETQYF.

The chain is built from TRBV4-1 and TRBJ2-7; tentative D call: TRBD1 (5 bases). V dropped 1 base and J dropped 0 bases, with 7 bases sitting between them. In germline, CDR1 is MGHRA, CDR2 YSYEKL. The CDR3 spans 14 residues. CDR3 amino acids: CASSQGQSSYEQYF. Here the CDR3 DNA reads TGCGCCAGCAGCCAAGGACAGAGCTCCTACGAGCAGTACTTC.